One sample yielded the 22 T cell receptor beta chains listed below, sequenced in a study of blood T cell repertoires in COVID-19. This table comes from immunoSEQ multiplex PCR, and its TCRdb copy is limited to in-frame clones, with some not included. The sample lists about 250,000 clones; just over 85% were seen once. The sequenced material came from peripheral blood. These receptors all come from a man older than 75 with acute or convalescent COVID-19.

This clone was seen just once. This chain joins TRBV9 and TRBJ2-7; 9 bases agree with TRBD1. The V gene end was trimmed by 3 bases and the J gene end by 5 bases; junction bases not matched to a gene: 6. The germline V gene encodes CDR1 SGDLS and CDR2 YYNGEE. This CDR3 region has 14 residues. CDR3 sequence reads: CASSETDRGNEQYF. The CDR3 DNA follows: TGTGCCAGCAGCGAAACGGACAGGGGAAACGAGCAGTACTTC.

The chain has TRBV6-2 or TRBV6-3 and TRBJ2-3; TRBD1 matches at 7 bases. This CDR3 has 16 amino acids. V shed 2 bases, J shed 0 bases, and the junction held 5 bases outside the gene matches. Germline V gives CDR1 MNHEY, CDR2 SVGEGT. The CDR3 region has the DNA TGTGCCAGCAGTTACGGAACAGGGGCTAGCACAGATACGCAGTATTTT. It is translated as CASSYGTGASTDTQYF.

The chain recombines TRBV6-5 with TRBJ1-1; D perhaps matches TRBD1 (6 bases). The V end lost 2 bases, the J end lost 4 bases, and 11 bases lay between the germline ends. Germline values: CDR1 MNHEY, CDR2 SVGAGI. The CDR3 has 14 residues. The CDR3 coding sequence is TGTGCCAGCAGTTACGGCAGGGGATCCACTGAAGCTTTCTTT. It translates to CASSYGRGSTEAFF.

In this sample, this clone turned up once. This chain uses TRBV28 with TRBJ1-2, with D possibly TRBD1 on 6 matching bases. Trimming stripped 5 bases from V and 5 bases from J, with 12 bases between. This CDR3 has 13 amino acids. Germline CDR1 reads MDHEN; CDR2 reads SYDVKM. CDR3 sequence reads: CASSAHGTYGYTF. CDR3 sequence (DNA): TGTGCCAGCAGTGCCCACGGGACATATGGCTACACCTTC.

The CDR3 is CASSQGTSVNTGELFF. CDR3 in DNA: TGCGCCAGCAGCCAAGGGACTAGCGTTAACACCGGGGAGCTGTTTTTT. The rearrangement joins TRBV4-3 to TRBJ2-2; 9 nucleotides agree with TRBD2. Trimming at V came to 1 base and at J to 2 bases, leaving 2 bases not matched to a gene. Germline V gives CDR1 LGHNA, CDR2 YSLEER. The CDR3 covers 16 residues.

There are a few counts of this clone. This chain uses TRBV3-1 (or the pseudogene TRBV3-2) with TRBJ2-7; 9 positions agree with TRBD2. V lost 2 bases, J lost 3 bases, and 2 bases stayed unmatched. CDR1 LGHDT and CDR2 YNNKEL come from the germline V gene (reference sequence). The CDR3 length is 14 residues. CDR3 coding DNA: TGTGCCAGCAGCCAATATAGCGGGAGCTACGAGCAGTACTTC. Its protein product is CASSQYSGSYEQYF.

The chain carries TRBV24-1 and TRBJ2-2, with a possible D match to TRBD1 (6 bases). This CDR3 comprises 17 residues. Deletions cut 3 bases from V and 3 bases from J, with 16 bases between. The germline V gene encodes CDR1 KGHDR and CDR2 SFDVKD. The CDR3 DNA reads TGTGCCACCAGTGATGTCACCGGCAGGGGTGACACCGGGGAGCTGTTTTTT. This translates into CATSDVTGRGDTGELFF.

J is TRBJ2-7 and V is TRBV7-9; D might be TRBD2 (6 bases). The CDR3 has 15 amino acids. Germline V lookup: CDR1 SEHNR, CDR2 FQNEAQ (reference sequence). V was pared by 6 bases and J by 2 bases, with 17 bases between. The CDR3 spells CASSPPAGGAYEQYF. The DNA for the CDR3 is TGTGCCAGCAGTCCCCCGGCCGGGGGAGCCTACGAGCAGTACTTC.

V gene TRBV7-8 combines with J gene TRBJ1-3; the match to TRBD1 covers 7 bases. There are 15 residues in the CDR3. Germline CDR1 is SGHVS and CDR2 is FQNEAQ. V dropped 4 bases and J dropped 3; count of bases not matched to a gene: 6. CDR3 nucleotide sequence: TGTGCCAGCAGCTCACGAGACAGGGATGGAAACACCATATATTTT. This gives the protein CASSSRDRDGNTIYF.

V gene TRBV5-1 combines with J gene TRBJ2-2, with no clear D. The V end was cut by 5 bases, the J end by 5 bases, with 13 bases between. CDR3 length equals 14 residues. Germline CDR1 reads SGHRS; CDR2 reads YFSETQ. CDR3 sequence reads: CASRIEDRTGELFF. In nucleotides, the CDR3 is TGCGCCAGCAGGATAGAGGATCGGACCGGGGAGCTGTTTTTT.

V and J are TRBV5-5 and TRBJ2-2; tentatively, D is TRBD2 (6 bases). The CDR3 covers 17 residues. V gave up 4 bases and J gave up 0 bases, with 16 bases separating them. The germline CDR1 and CDR2 sequences are SGHKS and YYEKEE (reference sequence). The CDR3 here is CASSRRGSDANTGELFF. CDR3 nucleotide sequence: TGTGCCAGCAGCCGCCGGGGGAGCGACGCGAACACCGGGGAGCTGTTTTTT.

A single count supports this clone. The chain employs TRBV9 and TRBJ1-6, with a possible D match to TRBD1 (5 bases). The germline CDR1 and CDR2 sequences are SGDLS and YYNGEE. The CDR3 loop spans 14 amino acids. V gave up 0 bases and J gave up 9 bases, with 10 bases separating them. CDR3 sequence (DNA): TGTGCCAGCAGCGTAGCGAGGAGGGGTTCACCCCTCCACTTT. Residues: CASSVARRGSPLHF.

The CDR3 here is CASREETQYF. Here the CDR3 DNA reads TGTGCCAGCAGAGAGGAGACCCAGTACTTC. This chain connects TRBV6-5 to TRBJ2-5; no firm D call. The CDR3 is 10 amino acids. Germline CDR1 MNHEY, CDR2 SVGAGI. V lost 6 bases to trimming and J lost 5 bases, with 4 bases between them.

In its sample, this clone was seen many times. The chain carries TRBV24-1 and TRBJ1-3; 7 bases align to TRBD1. After removal of 2 bases from V and 4 bases from J, the junction contained 7 bases not matched to a gene. CDR1 KGHDR and CDR2 SFDVKD come from the germline V gene. CDR3 length: 16 amino acids. The CDR3 sequence: CATSDSRQGKGNTIYF. CDR3 nucleotide sequence: TGTGCCACCAGTGATTCCAGACAGGGAAAGGGAAACACCATATATTTT.

The chain uses TRBV29-1 and TRBJ2-5; TRBD2 matches at 8 bases. The CDR3 totals 14 residues. Trimming removed 3 bases from V and 4 bases from J; junction bases left unmatched: 7. Germline assignment: CDR1 SQVTM and CDR2 ANQGSEA. The CDR3 is CSVEDSGNPETQYF. In DNA form, the CDR3 reads TGCAGCGTTGAGGATAGCGGGAACCCAGAGACCCAGTACTTC.

The rearrangement links TRBV10-3 to TRBJ1-2; D uncertain. This CDR3 comprises 14 residues. The germline V gene encodes CDR1 ENHRY and CDR2 SYGVKD. Trimming removed 0 bases from V and 4 bases from J, with 9 bases in between. This CDR3 is CAISESWQAYGYTF. Here the CDR3 DNA reads TGTGCCATCAGTGAGTCGTGGCAGGCCTATGGCTACACCTTC.

The rearrangement joins TRBV9 to TRBJ2-1, with unresolved D. Trimming left V 3 bases short and J 0 bases short, with 13 bases between. CDR3 length: 16 amino acids. From germline, CDR1 is SGDLS and CDR2 YYNGEE. The DNA of the CDR3 is TGTGCCAGCAGCGCCACAGAGACATACTCCTACAATGAGCAGTTCTTC. Translating gives CASSATETYSYNEQFF.

The chain uses TRBV21-1 and TRBJ1-6; the table's D call TRBD1 went unverified against the DNA. TRBV21-1 is annotated as a pseudogene. The CDR3 runs 15 residues. CDR3 DNA: TGTGCCAGCAGCAAACAGGTGGTGGGTATGACACCCCTCCACTTT. It translates to CASSKQVVGMTPLHF.

This chain connects TRBV25-1 to TRBJ2-7, with TRBD2 identical over 7 bases. The CDR3 consists of 15 residues. CDR1 is MGHDK and CDR2 is SYGVNS in the germline V gene. The trim removed 0 bases at V and 7 bases at J, leaving 9 bases unmatched. CDR3 in DNA: TGTGCCAGCAGTGAATATGGGGGAGGGCCGGGGGAGCAGTACTTC. Amino acid sequence: CASSEYGGGPGEQYF.

V and J are TRBV18 and TRBJ1-1; TRBD1 is a possible D gene (6 bases). Germline values: CDR1 KGHSH, CDR2 LQKENI. Trimming stripped 6 bases from V and 10 bases from J, with 18 bases between. CDR3 length: 13 amino acids. DNA for the CDR3: TGTGCCAGCTCCGCAGGGGATTCCAGGGTAGCTTTCTTT. Amino acid sequence: CASSAGDSRVAFF.

The table lists this clone with a count of one. The chain combines TRBV7-2 with TRBJ2-2, with 10 nucleotides matching TRBD2. Germline assignment: CDR1 SGHTA and CDR2 FQGNSA. The CDR3 runs to 15 residues. J gave up 6 bases and V 4 bases, and 5 bases lay outside the gene matches. The CDR3 DNA is TGTGCCAGCAGCTCTCTACTAGCGGGATCCGGGGAGCTGTTTTTT. It yields the protein CASSSLLAGSGELFF.

The J gene is TRBJ1-3, the V gene TRBV3-1 (or the pseudogene TRBV3-2); D not resolved. There are 17 residues in the CDR3. CDR1 and CDR2 (germline): LGHDT, YNNKEL (reference sequence). The V gene lost 0 bases and the J gene lost 2 bases, with 14 bases spanning the gap. This CDR3 is CASSQDWAGPPGNTIYF. The DNA for the CDR3 is TGTGCCAGCAGCCAAGATTGGGCAGGCCCGCCTGGAAACACCATATATTTT.